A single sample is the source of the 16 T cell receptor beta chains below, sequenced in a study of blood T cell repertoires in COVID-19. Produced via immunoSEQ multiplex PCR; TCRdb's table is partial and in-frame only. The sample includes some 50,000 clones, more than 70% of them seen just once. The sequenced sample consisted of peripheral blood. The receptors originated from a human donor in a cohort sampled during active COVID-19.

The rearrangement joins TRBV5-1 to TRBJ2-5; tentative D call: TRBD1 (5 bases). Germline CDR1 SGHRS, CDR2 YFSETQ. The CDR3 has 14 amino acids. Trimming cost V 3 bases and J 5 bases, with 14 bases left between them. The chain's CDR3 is CASSSQGSEETQYF. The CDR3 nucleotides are TGCGCCAGCAGCTCGCAGGGTTCTGAGGAGACCCAGTACTTC.

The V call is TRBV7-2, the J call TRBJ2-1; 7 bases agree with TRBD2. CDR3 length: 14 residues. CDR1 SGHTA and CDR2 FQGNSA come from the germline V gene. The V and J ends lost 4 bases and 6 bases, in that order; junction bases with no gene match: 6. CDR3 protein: CASSSWTRFNEQFF. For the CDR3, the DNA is TGTGCCAGCAGCTCTTGGACTAGATTCAATGAGCAGTTCTTC.

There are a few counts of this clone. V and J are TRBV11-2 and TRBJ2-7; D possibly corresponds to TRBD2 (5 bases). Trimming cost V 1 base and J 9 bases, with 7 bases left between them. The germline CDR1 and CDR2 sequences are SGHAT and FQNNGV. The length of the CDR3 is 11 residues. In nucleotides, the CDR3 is TGTGCCAGCAGCTTAGTCGAGGGGCAGTACTTC. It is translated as CASSLVEGQYF.

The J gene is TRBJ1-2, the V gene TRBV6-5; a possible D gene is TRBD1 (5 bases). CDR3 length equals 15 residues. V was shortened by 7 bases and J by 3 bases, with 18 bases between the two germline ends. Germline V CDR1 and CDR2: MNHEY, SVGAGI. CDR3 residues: CASTPIPMGHYGYTF. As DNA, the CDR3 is TGTGCCAGCACTCCTATCCCGATGGGGCACTATGGCTACACCTTC.

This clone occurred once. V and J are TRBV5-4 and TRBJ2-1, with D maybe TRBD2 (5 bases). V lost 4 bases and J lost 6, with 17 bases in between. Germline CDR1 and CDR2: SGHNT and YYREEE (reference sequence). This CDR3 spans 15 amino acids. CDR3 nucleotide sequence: TGTGCCAGCAGCCCGCCCGGGCTAGCCAGCAATGAGCAGTTCTTC. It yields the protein CASSPPGLASNEQFF. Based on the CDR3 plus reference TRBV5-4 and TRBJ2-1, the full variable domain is ETGVTQSPTHLIKTRGQQVTLRCSSQSGHNTVSWYQQALGQGPQFIFQYYREEENGRGNFPPRFSGLQFPNYSSELNVNALELDDSALYLCASSPPGLASNEQFFGPGTRLTVL.

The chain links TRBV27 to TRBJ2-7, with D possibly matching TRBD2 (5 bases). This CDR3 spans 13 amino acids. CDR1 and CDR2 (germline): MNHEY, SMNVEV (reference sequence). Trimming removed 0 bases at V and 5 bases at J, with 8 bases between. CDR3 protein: CASSLSPSHEQYF. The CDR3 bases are TGTGCCAGCAGTTTATCCCCTAGCCACGAGCAGTACTTC.

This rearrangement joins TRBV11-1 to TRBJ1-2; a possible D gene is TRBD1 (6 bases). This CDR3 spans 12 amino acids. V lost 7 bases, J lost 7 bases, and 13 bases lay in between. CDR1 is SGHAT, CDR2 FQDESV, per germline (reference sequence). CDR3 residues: CASTDRISGYTF. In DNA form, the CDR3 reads TGTGCCAGCACCGACAGGATTTCTGGCTACACCTTC.

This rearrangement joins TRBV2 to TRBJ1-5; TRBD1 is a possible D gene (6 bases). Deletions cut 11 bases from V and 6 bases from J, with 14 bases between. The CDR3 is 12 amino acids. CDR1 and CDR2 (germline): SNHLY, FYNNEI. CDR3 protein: CAGRGMGQPQHF. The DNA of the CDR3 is TGTGCCGGTAGGGGGATGGGTCAGCCCCAGCATTTT.

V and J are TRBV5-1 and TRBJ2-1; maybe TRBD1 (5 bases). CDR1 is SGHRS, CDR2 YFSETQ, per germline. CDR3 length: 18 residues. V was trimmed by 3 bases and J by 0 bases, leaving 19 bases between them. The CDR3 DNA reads TGCGCCAGCAGCTGTCCTTGGACATGTTGTAACTCCTACAATGAGCAGTTCTTC. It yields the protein CASSCPWTCCNSYNEQFF.

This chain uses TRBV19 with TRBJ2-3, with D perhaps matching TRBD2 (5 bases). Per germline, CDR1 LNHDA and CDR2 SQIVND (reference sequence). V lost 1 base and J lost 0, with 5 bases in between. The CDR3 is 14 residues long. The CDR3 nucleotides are TGTGCCAGTAGTATAGCGGGGAGCACAGATACGCAGTATTTT. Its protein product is CASSIAGSTDTQYF. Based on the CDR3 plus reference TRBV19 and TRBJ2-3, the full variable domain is DGGITQSPKYLFRKEGQNVTLSCEQNLNHDAMYWYRQDPGQGLRLIYYSQIVNDFQKGDIAEGYSVSREKKESFPLTVTSAQKNPTAFYLCASSIAGSTDTQYFGPGTRLTVL.

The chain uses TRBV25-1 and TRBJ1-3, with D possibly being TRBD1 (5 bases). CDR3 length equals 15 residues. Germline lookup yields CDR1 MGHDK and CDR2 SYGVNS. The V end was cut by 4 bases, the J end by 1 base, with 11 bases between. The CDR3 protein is CASSGAGPSGNTIYF. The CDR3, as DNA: TGTGCCAGCAGTGGGGCAGGGCCATCTGGAAACACCATATATTTT.

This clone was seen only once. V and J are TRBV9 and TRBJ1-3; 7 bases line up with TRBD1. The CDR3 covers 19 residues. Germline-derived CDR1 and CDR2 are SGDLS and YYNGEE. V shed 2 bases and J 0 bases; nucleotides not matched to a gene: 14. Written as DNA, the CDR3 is TGTGCCAGCAGCGTTCTGGCAGGGGTCGCAGGGGGCTCTGGAAACACCATATATTTT. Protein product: CASSVLAGVAGGSGNTIYF.

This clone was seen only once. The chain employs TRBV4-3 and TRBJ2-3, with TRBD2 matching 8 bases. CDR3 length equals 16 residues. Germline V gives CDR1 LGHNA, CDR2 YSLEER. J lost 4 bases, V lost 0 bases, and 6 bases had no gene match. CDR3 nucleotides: TGCGCCAGCAGCCAAGATTCGGGGGGGGCCTCAGATACGCAGTATTTT. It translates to CASSQDSGGASDTQYF.

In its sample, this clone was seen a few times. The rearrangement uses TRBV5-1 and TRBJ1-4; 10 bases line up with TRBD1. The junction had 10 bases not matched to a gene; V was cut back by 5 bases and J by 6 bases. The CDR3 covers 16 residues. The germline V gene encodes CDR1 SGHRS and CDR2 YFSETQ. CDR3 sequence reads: CASRKGTGVQDEKLFF. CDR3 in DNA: TGCGCCAGCAGGAAGGGGACAGGGGTACAGGATGAAAAACTGTTTTTT.

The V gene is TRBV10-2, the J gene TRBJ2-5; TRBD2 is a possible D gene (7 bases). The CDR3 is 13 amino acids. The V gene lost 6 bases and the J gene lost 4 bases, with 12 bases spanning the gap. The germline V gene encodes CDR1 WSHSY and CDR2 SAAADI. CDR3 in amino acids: CASRGGRVETQYF. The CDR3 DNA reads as TGCGCCAGCAGGGGGGGGCGTGTAGAGACCCAGTACTTC.

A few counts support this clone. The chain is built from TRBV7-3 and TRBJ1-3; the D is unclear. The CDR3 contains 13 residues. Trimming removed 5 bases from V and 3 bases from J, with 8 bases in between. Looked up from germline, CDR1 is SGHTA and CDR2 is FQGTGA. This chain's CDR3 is CASSPGNGNTIYF. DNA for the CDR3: TGTGCCAGCAGCCCAGGCAATGGAAACACCATATATTTT.